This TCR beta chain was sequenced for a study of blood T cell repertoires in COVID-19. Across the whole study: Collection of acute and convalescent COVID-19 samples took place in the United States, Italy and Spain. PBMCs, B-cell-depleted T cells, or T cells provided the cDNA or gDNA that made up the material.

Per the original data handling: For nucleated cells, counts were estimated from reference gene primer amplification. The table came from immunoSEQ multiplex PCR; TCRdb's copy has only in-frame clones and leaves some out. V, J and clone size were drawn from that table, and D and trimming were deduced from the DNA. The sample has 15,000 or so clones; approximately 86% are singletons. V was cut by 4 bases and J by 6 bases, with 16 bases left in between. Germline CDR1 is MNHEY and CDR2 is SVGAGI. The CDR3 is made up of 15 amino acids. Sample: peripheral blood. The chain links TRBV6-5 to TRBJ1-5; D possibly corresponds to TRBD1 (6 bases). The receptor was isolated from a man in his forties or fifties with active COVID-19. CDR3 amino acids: CASSFANRVGQPQHF. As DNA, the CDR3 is TGTGCCAGCAGTTTCGCGAACAGGGTGGGTCAGCCCCAGCATTTT.